The TCR beta chain described here comes from a study of identical twins. General observations from the study: Researchers reported weaker excess twin sharing in beta out-of-frame sequences. Model-predicted out-of-frame TCR alpha sharing fell below observed values in monozygotic twins. Abundant cord blood beta clonotypes carried fewer insertions; memory repertoires showed none.

A word on this clonotype: The antigen remains unidentified.

Via MiXCR, TCRdb re-called the 5' RACE reads, giving one row per CDR3 protein. The data contain 1.5 million or so distinct CDR3 sequences, under 35% of them singletons. Germline V gene data show CDR1 as DFQATT and CDR2 as SNEGSKA (reference sequence). CDR3 length equals 13 residues. Sequenced input: cord blood. This chain connects TRBV20-1 to TRBJ2-4, with D possibly matching TRBD2 (6 bases). The J call may be wrong; the DNA end is better matched by TRBJ2-7. The sequence was collected from a newborn girl in good health. CDR3 nucleotides: TGCAGTGCTACCGGAGGGAAGAGGTACGAGCAGTACTTC. It translates to CSATGGKRYEQYF.